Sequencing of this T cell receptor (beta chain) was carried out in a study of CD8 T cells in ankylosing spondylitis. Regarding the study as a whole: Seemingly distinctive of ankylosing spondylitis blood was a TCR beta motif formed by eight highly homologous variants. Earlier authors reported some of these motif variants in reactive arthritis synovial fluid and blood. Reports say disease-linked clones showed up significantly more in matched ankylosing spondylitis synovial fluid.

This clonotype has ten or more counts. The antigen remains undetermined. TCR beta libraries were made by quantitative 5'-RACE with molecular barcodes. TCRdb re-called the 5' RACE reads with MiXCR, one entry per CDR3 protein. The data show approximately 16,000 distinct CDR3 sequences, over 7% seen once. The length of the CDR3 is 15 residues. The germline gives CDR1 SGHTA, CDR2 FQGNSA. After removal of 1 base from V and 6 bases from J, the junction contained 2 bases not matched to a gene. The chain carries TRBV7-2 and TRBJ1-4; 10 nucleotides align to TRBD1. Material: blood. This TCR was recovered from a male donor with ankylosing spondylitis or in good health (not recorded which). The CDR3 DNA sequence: TGTGCCAGCAGCTTAGTGGGGACAGGGGATGAAAAACTGTTTTTT. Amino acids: CASSLVGTGDEKLFF.